This is a list of T cell receptor beta chains from one sample in a study of neurological immune-mediated disorders. MiXCR, applied by TCRdb to the 5' RACE reads, yields one record per CDR3 protein. The data contain under 80,000 distinct CDR3 sequences, 4% to 6% of them singletons. Sequencing was done on a sample of PBMCs. The receptor set was obtained from a woman aged 25 to 39 with multiple sclerosis. Both conserved end residues are part of each CDR3. The D gene is left open where the match is weak. Clone size is not always given. Where it is, it says once, few, many or a class for expanded clones.

v_gene	d_gene	j_gene	abundance	CDR3aa	CDR3nt
TRBV15	NA	TRBJ1-2	many	CATRNLSADNYGYTF	TGTGCCACCCGCAATCTCTCGGCGGACAACTATGGCTACACCTTC
TRBV20-1	NA	TRBJ2-7	many	CSARDINEQYF	TGCAGTGCTAGGGACATAAACGAGCAGTACTTC
TRBV5-1	NA	TRBJ2-7	many	CARRGYEQYF	TGCGCCCGTAGGGGCTACGAGCAGTACTTC
TRBV28	NA	TRBJ2-3	many	CASRGDRSTDTQYF	TGTGCCAGCAGAGGGGACCGCTCCACAGATACGCAGTATTTT
TRBV6-1	NA	TRBJ1-2	many	CASSEGRGIYGYTF	TGTGCCAGCAGTGAAGGCAGAGGAATCTATGGCTACACCTTC
TRBV29-1	NA	TRBJ2-7	many	CSASLQGRSYEQYF	TGCAGCGCCTCGCTACAGGGTAGAAGCTACGAGCAGTACTTC
TRBV18	NA	TRBJ2-7	NA	CANSPGPGYEQYF	TGTGCCAACTCACCGGGACCGGGCTACGAGCAGTACTTC
TRBV3-1	NA	TRBJ1-4	few	CASSQVGGLNEKLFF	TGTGCCAGCAGCCAAGTAGGCGGATTAAATGAAAAACTGTTTTTT
TRBV20-1	NA	TRBJ1-5	few	CSARLSKGGQPQHF	TGCAGTGCTAGACTTTCCAAGGGGGGTCAGCCCCAGCATTTT
TRBV10-3	NA	TRBJ2-6	few	CAISPGERTSGANVLTF	TGTGCCATCAGCCCAGGGGAACGAACCTCTGGGGCCAACGTCCTGACTTTC